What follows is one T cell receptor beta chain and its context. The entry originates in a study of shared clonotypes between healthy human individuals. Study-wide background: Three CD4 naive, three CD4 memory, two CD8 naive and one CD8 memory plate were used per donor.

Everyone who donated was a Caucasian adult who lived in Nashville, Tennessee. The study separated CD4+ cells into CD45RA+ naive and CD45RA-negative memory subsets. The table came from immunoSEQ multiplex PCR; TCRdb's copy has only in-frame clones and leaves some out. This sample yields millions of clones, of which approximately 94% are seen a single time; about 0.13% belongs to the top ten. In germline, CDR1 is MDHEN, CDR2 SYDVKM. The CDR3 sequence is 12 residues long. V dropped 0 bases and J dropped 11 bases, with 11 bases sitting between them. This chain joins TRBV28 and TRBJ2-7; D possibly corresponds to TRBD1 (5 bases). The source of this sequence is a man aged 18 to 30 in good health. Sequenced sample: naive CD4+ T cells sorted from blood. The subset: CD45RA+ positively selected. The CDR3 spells CASSLWVGVKYF. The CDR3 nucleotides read TGTGCCAGCAGTTTATGGGTAGGGGTTAAGTACTTC. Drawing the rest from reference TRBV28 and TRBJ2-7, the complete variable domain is DVKVTQSSRYLVKRTGEKVFLECVQDMDHENMFWYRQDPGLGLRLIYFSYDVKMKEKGDIPEGYSVSREKKERFSLILESASTNQTSMYLCASSLWVGVKYFGPGTRLTVT.